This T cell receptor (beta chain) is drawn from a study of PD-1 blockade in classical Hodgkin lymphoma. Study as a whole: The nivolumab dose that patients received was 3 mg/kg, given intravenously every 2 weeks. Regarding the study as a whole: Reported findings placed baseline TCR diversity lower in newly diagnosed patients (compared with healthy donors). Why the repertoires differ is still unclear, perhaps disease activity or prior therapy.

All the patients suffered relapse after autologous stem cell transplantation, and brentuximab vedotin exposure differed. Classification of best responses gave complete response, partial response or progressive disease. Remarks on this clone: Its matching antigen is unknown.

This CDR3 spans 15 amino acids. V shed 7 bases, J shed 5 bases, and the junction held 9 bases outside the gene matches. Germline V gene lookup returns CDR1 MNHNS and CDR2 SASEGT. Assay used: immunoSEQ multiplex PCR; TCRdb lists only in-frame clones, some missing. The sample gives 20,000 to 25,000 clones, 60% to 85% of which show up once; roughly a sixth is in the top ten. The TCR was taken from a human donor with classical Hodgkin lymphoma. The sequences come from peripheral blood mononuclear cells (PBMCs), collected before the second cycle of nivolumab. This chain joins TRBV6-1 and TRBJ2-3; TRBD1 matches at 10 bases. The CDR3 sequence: CASKLRDRGKDTQYF. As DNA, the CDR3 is TGTGCCAGCAAGCTCCGGGACAGGGGTAAAGATACGCAGTATTTT.